The clone carrying this TCR beta chain was detected a few times. Authors' methods: Cell counts per sample came from amplifying reference gene primers. Method: immunoSEQ multiplex PCR; TCRdb's copy keeps in-frame clones and lacks some. V, J and clone size are those of that table, while D and trimming were read from the DNA. Of about 97,000 clones listed, about 80% are singletons. These data belong to a study of blood T cell repertoires in COVID-19. About the research overall: COVID-19 samples from acute and convalescent phases originated in the United States, Italy and Spain. Sources were T cells, B-cell-depleted T cells, or PBMCs; the material itself was cDNA or gDNA.

The germline V and J ends were trimmed by 5 bases and 3 bases, with 14 bases remaining between them. CDR1 and CDR2 from the germline V gene are PRHDT and FYEKMQ (reference sequence). The CDR3 is 14 amino acids. Sequenced material: peripheral blood. The V call is TRBV13, the J call TRBJ2-7, with D possibly TRBD2 on 7 matching bases. The receptor was derived from a man aged 70 or older with acute or convalescent COVID-19. The CDR3 sequence is CASSTGLGGYEQYF. The CDR3 DNA is TGTGCCAGCAGCACAGGACTAGGGGGCTACGAGCAGTACTTC. Full variable domain (remainder filled in from reference TRBV13 and TRBJ2-7): AAGVIQSPRHLIKEKRETATLKCYPIPRHDTVYWYQQGPGQDPQFLISFYEKMQSDKGSIPDRFSAQQFSDYHSELNMSSLELGDSALYFCASSTGLGGYEQYFGPGTRLTVT.